One T cell receptor beta chain is described in this entry. The target antigen is unknown. The record originates from a study of circulating tumor DNA in untreated peripheral T-cell lymphoma. Background on the study: Serum was collected at baseline and serially during treatment for tumor TCR ctDNA.

Points from the study as a whole: After two cycles, ctDNA cleared in 38% of serially sampled patients. In about 76% of patients, tumor-specific clonotypes were identified.

Data came from immunoSEQ multiplex PCR; TCRdb stores just in-frame clones and leaves some out. The sample gives hundreds of clones, around 77% of which show up once; around 13% is in the top ten. CDR1 is SGDLS and CDR2 is YYNGEE in the germline V gene. The CDR3 spans 17 residues. V was cut by 4 bases and J by 4 bases, with 23 bases left in between. The material sequenced was cell-free DNA from blood serum. This chain links TRBV9 with TRBJ1-1; possibly TRBD1 for D (5 bases). This sequence was found in a human donor with peripheral T-cell lymphoma. The CDR3 here is CASSPHPGGELVTEAFF. The CDR3 DNA follows: TGTGCCAGCAGCCCTCACCCTGGGGGGGAGTTGGTCACTGAAGCTTTCTTT.